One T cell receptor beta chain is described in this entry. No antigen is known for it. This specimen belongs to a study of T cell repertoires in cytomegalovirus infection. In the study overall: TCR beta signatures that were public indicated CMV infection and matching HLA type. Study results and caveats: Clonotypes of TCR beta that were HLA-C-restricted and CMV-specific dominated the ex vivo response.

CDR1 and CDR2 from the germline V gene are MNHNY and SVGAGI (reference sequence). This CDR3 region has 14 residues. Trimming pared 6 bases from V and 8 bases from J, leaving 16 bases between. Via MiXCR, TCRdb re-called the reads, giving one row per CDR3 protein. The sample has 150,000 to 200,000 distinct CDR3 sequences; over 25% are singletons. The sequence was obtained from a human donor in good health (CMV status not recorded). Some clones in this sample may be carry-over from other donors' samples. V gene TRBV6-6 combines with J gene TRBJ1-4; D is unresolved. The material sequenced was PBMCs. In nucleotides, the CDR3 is TGTGCCAGCAGGAAGGACCCCGAGGACGAAAAACTGTTTTTT. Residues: CASRKDPEDEKLFF.